The rows below give T cell receptor beta chains drawn from one sample of a study of regulatory T cells in long-lasting Graves disease. A single record per CDR3 protein comes from TCRdb applying MiXCR to the multiplex PCR reads. The sample includes 300,000 to 400,000 distinct CDR3 sequences, around 17% of them seen just once. These data are also associated with another study on T cells in Graves' hyperthyroidism and ophthalmopathy.

The source material was peripheral blood mononuclear cells (PBMCs), sampled at new diagnosis, from a patient treated with antithyroid drugs. The receptors shown here come from a man aged 35 to 55 with Graves disease. The CDR3 runs from the conserved cysteine through the conserved F or W. A D gene is named only where the DNA matches it firmly. Size tells how often a clone was seen (once, few, many) or the class of an expanded clone, and some rows leave it out.

>-|TRBJ2-7|-|TRBV30
TGTGCCTGGGTAAGGGGGACACCCTACGAGCAGTACTTC
CAWVRGTPYEQYF
>-|TRBJ1-1|many|TRBV28
TGTGCCAGCAGTTTATTGACGATAAACACTGAAGCTTTCTTT
CASSLLTINTEAFF
>-|TRBJ2-2|many|TRBV19
TGTGCCAGTAGTATGCGTCACACCGGGGAGCTGTTTTTT
CASSMRHTGELFF
>-|TRBJ2-5|many|TRBV20-1
TGCAGTGCCCCGGACCCTAACAAGGAGACCCAGTACTTC
CSAPDPNKETQYF
>-|TRBJ2-3|once|TRBV15
TGTGCCACCAGCAGTGGAGGGACCCCCGGCACAGATACGCAGTATTTT
CATSSGGTPGTDTQYF
>-|TRBJ1-1|-|TRBV2
TGTGCCACCCAGGGCGACAGTGAAGCTTTCTTT
CATQGDSEAFF
>-|TRBJ1-5|many|TRBV28
TGTGCCAGCAGTCCCCCCGGCCAGTGGCCCCAGCATTTT
CASSPPGQWPQHF
>-|TRBJ2-1|many|TRBV18
TGTGCCAGCTCACCACGTAAAGGGGACAATGAGCAGTTCTTC
CASSPRKGDNEQFF
>TRBD2|TRBJ2-7|many|TRBV7-2
TGTGCCAGCAGCTTAAGGAGCGGGGGTTCCTACGAGCAGTACTTC
CASSLRSGGSYEQYF
>-|TRBJ1-2|many|TRBV28
TGTGCCAGCAGCCAGTCGGGGGGGGTTGGCTATGGCTACACCTTC
CASSQSGGVGYGYTF
>TRBD2|TRBJ2-1|many|TRBV2
TGTGCCAGCGAAGAAGGACTAGCGGGGGCCAAGAGGGAGCAGTTCTTC
CASEEGLAGAKREQFF
>TRBD1|TRBJ2-2|-|TRBV5-1
TGCGCCAGCAGCTCTGGACAGGGGGCGCTTGGCACCGGGGAGCTGTTTTTT
CASSSGQGALGTGELFF
>-|TRBJ2-5|-|TRBV15
TGTGCCACCAGCAGACAACCGACCCAAGGAGAGACCCAGTACTTC
CATSRQPTQGETQYF
>-|TRBJ2-1|many|TRBV5-1
TGCGCCAGCAGCGGTAACTATGGTGAGCAGTTCTTC
CASSGNYGEQFF
>-|TRBJ2-2|-|TRBV20-1
TGCAGTGCTAGGGAACCACGCGGAGGGGGCGGAACCGGGGAGCTGTTTTTT
CSAREPRGGGGTGELFF
>-|TRBJ1-6|few|TRBV9
TGTGCCAGCAGCTTGGGTTCTTCACCCCTCCACTTT
CASSLGSSPLHF
>-|TRBJ2-7|many|TRBV15
TGTGCCACCAGCAGAGATCCCGGGGACGAGCAGTACTTC
CATSRDPGDEQYF
>TRBD2|TRBJ2-1|many|TRBV20-1
TGCAGTGCCGGAAACGGGGGGGCCGGCGGGCAGTTCTTC
CSAGNGGAGGQFF
>TRBD1|TRBJ1-2|many|TRBV20-1
TGCAGTGCAAAGGGACAGGGCGGTGGCTACACCTTC
CSAKGQGGGYTF
>-|TRBJ2-7|-|TRBV2
TGTGCCAGCAGTTCCTGGACAGACGCCTACGAGCAGTACTTC
CASSSWTDAYEQYF
>-|TRBJ2-5|many|TRBV18
TGTGCCAGCTCACGAACCTTGGACAGCGGCGGGGAGACCCAGTACTTC
CASSRTLDSGGETQYF
>-|TRBJ1-5|many|TRBV2
TGTGCCAGCAGTGATGGGGGGGGCTTCAATCAGCCCCAGCATTTT
CASSDGGGFNQPQHF
>-|TRBJ1-1|-|TRBV5-1
TGCGCCAGCAGCGCTTCAGGGGTGGCGAACACTGAAGCTTTCTTT
CASSASGVANTEAFF
>-|TRBJ1-6|once|TRBV20-1
TGCAGTGCTAGCCTTACGGCAGATAGCTCCTATAATTCACCCCTCCACTTT
CSASLTADSSYNSPLHF
>-|TRBJ2-3|many|TRBV9
TGTGCCAGCAGCGCGGCGGGCACAGATACGCAGTATTTT
CASSAAGTDTQYF
>-|TRBJ2-3|few|TRBV5-4
TGTGCCAGCAGCCGTGCGGGGTCTCAAGATACGCAGTATTTT
CASSRAGSQDTQYF
>-|TRBJ2-3|many|TRBV12-3/TRBV12-4
TGTGCCAGCAGTTTTCTAGTAGATACGCAGTATTTT
CASSFLVDTQYF
>TRBD1|TRBJ1-1|-|TRBV3-1
TGTGCCAGCAGCCAAGACCCGGACAGGATAATGAACACTGAAGCTTTCTTT
CASSQDPDRIMNTEAFF
>-|TRBJ1-3|many|TRBV12-3/TRBV12-4
TGTGCCAGCAGTAACGACGGATTCTCTGGAAACACCATATATTTT
CASSNDGFSGNTIYF
>-|TRBJ1-5|once|TRBV4-1
TGCGCCAGCAGCCAAGACGGGCAGGGTGATCAGCCCCAGCATTTT
CASSQDGQGDQPQHF
>TRBD1|TRBJ1-4|many|TRBV24-1
TGTGCCACCAGTGAGACAGGGAGCGGTGAAAAACTGTTTTTT
CATSETGSGEKLFF
>-|TRBJ2-5|-|TRBV6-5
TGTGCCAGCAGTTATCTGGGGACGGAGACCCAGTACTTC
CASSYLGTETQYF
>TRBD2|TRBJ2-7|many|TRBV28
TGTGCCAGCAGTTTGGACCTTTCGGGACTAGCGGGGGTCGAGCAGTACTTC
CASSLDLSGLAGVEQYF
>-|TRBJ2-2|-|TRBV10-3
TGTGCCATCAGTGAGTCGAGTGGCGAATGGGAGCTGTTTTTT
CAISESSGEWELFF
>-|TRBJ1-5|-|TRBV19
TGTGCCAGTAGTGGGTTGAGCCCCCTTAATCAGCCCCAGCATTTT
CASSGLSPLNQPQHF
>-|TRBJ2-2|few|TRBV4-2
TGTGCCAGCAGCCAGGAACCTCCAGGGACCGGGGAGCTGTTTTTT
CASSQEPPGTGELFF
>-|TRBJ2-2|-|TRBV3-1
TGTGCCAGCAGCCGCGAGGTGCGGGGCGCCGGGGAGCTGTTTTTT
CASSREVRGAGELFF
>-|TRBJ2-5|few|TRBV20-1
TGCAGTGCTAGAGATCATTCCAGGGGATGGTTAGAGACCCAGTACTTC
CSARDHSRGWLETQYF